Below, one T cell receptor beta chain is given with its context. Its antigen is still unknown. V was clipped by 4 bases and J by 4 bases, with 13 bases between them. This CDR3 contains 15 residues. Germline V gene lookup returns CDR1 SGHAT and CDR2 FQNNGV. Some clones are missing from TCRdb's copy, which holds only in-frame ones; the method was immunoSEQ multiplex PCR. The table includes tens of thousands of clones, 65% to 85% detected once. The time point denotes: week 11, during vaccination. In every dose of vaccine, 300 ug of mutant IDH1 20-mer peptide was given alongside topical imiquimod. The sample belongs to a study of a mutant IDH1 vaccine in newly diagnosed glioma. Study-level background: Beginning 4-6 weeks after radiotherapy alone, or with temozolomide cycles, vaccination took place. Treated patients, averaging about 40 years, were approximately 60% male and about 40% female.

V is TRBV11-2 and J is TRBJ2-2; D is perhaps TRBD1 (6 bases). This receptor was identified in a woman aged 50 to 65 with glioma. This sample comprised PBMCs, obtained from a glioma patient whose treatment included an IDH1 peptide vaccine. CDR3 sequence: CASSSAGERTGELFF. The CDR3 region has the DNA TGTGCCAGCAGCTCCGCAGGGGAACGCACCGGGGAGCTGTTTTTT.